This is a list of T cell receptor beta chains from one sample in a study of T cells in Graves' hyperthyroidism and ophthalmopathy. TCRdb processed the multiplex PCR reads anew with MiXCR; each CDR3 protein has one entry. The profile shows about 580,000 distinct CDR3 sequences, about 15% of them singletons. Sequencing was done on a sample of blood. Receptor source: a woman between 25 and 40 years old with Graves' hyperthyroidism that later progressed to Graves' ophthalmopathy. The CDR3 runs from the conserved cysteine through the conserved F or W. D genes are given only for firm matches. Clone size appears in some rows only: once, few, many, or a class for an expanded clone.

v_gene	j_gene	abundance	d_gene	CDR3aa	CDR3nt
TRBV27	TRBJ2-1	few	-	CASSFHDNYNEQFF	TGTGCCAGCAGTTTCCATGACAACTACAATGAGCAGTTCTTC
TRBV2	TRBJ1-1	many	-	CASTGASQNTEAFF	TGTGCCAGTACCGGGGCGAGTCAGAACACTGAAGCTTTCTTT
TRBV29-1	TRBJ1-1	-	-	CSVAPGLQNTEAFF	TGCAGCGTTGCACCGGGACTCCAGAACACTGAAGCTTTCTTT
TRBV5-1	TRBJ2-3	many	-	CASSLGQNRDNTQYF	TGCGCCAGCAGCTTGGGACAGAACAGGGATAATACGCAGTATTTT
TRBV12-3/TRBV12-4	TRBJ1-1	many	-	CASSPSGGSFAEAFF	TGTGCCAGCAGTCCGTCTGGGGGGAGTTTTGCTGAAGCTTTCTTT
TRBV7-9	TRBJ2-7	few	TRBD1	CASSLGAGGYEQYF	TGTGCCAGCAGCTTAGGGGCAGGGGGCTACGAGCAGTACTTC
TRBV3-1	TRBJ2-1	few	TRBD2	CASSQDVGGGINNEQFF	TGTGCCAGCAGCCAAGATGTGGGGGGAGGGATAAACAATGAGCAGTTCTTC
TRBV6-1	TRBJ1-5	-	-	CASSRSSNQPQHF	TGTGCCAGCAGCAGATCTAGCAATCAGCCCCAGCATTTT
TRBV12-3/TRBV12-4	TRBJ2-5	many	TRBD1	CASTPTGRETQYF	TGTGCCAGCACCCCGACAGGGCGGGAGACCCAGTACTTC
TRBV27	TRBJ2-4	many	-	CASKGGGTKNIQYF	TGTGCCAGCAAGGGAGGGGGGACCAAAAACATTCAGTACTTC
TRBV7-9	TRBJ1-5	many	-	CASSLANGVGPQHF	TGTGCCAGCAGCTTAGCGAACGGCGTAGGGCCCCAGCATTTT
TRBV5-1	TRBJ2-5	many	TRBD2	CASSLGPSGLQETQYF	TGCGCCAGCAGCTTGGGGCCTAGCGGGCTACAAGAGACCCAGTACTTC
TRBV11-2	TRBJ2-2	many	-	CASSPPTNTGELFF	TGTGCCAGCAGCCCACCGACCAACACCGGGGAGCTGTTTTTT
TRBV4-2	TRBJ2-1	many	TRBD1	CASSQDRESRGSNEQFF	TGTGCCAGCAGCCAAGATCGGGAATCCAGGGGGTCCAATGAGCAGTTCTTC
TRBV6-2/TRBV6-3	TRBJ1-2	-	-	CASSYSDRRGYTF	TGTGCCAGCAGTTACTCTGATCGGAGGGGCTACACCTTC
TRBV4-2	TRBJ2-2	-	-	CASRNGGDSSNTGELFF	TGTGCCAGCAGAAACGGCGGGGACTCGTCTAACACCGGGGAGCTGTTTTTT
TRBV18	TRBJ1-6	many	TRBD1	CASSLRQGSDSPLHF	TGTGCCAGCTCACTCCGACAGGGCTCGGATTCACCCCTCCACTTT
TRBV7-2	TRBJ1-3	many	-	CASSLVVLGLSSSGNTIYF	TGTGCCAGCAGCTTAGTAGTTTTGGGTCTGTCCAGCTCTGGAAACACCATATATTTT
TRBV5-1	TRBJ1-1	few	TRBD1	CASSENRGVNEAFF	TGCGCCAGCAGCGAGAACAGGGGGGTGAACGAAGCTTTCTTT
TRBV9	TRBJ2-7	many	-	CASSVGGDLSYEQYF	TGTGCCAGCAGCGTAGGCGGGGACCTCTCCTACGAGCAGTACTTC
TRBV12-3/TRBV12-4	TRBJ1-3	many	-	CASSHDTGFGNTIYF	TGTGCCAGCAGTCACGATACAGGGTTTGGAAACACCATATATTTT
TRBV2	TRBJ2-7	many	-	CASSDTWRSYEQYF	TGTGCCAGCAGTGACACCTGGCGATCCTACGAGCAGTACTTC
TRBV19	TRBJ2-3	few	-	CASSRMVSTDTQYF	TGTGCCAGTAGTAGGATGGTCTCGACCGATACGCAGTATTTT
TRBV20-1	TRBJ2-7	-	TRBD2	CSARPSGRETDEQYF	TGCAGTGCTAGACCTAGCGGGAGGGAAACGGACGAGCAGTACTTC
TRBV5-1	TRBJ2-5	-	TRBD1	CASSFRDRGPETQYF	TGCGCCAGCAGCTTCAGGGACAGGGGCCCGGAGACCCAGTACTTC
TRBV7-9	TRBJ2-3	-	-	CASSAADTQYF	TGTGCCAGCAGCGCAGCAGATACGCAGTATTTT
TRBV7-2	TRBJ2-1	few	TRBD1	CASSLSQGSYNEQFF	TGTGCCAGCAGCTTATCACAGGGGTCCTACAATGAGCAGTTCTTC
TRBV14	TRBJ2-7	few	-	CASSQEVGFGASSYEQYF	TGTGCCAGCAGCCAAGAAGTAGGGTTTGGGGCGAGCTCCTACGAGCAGTACTTC
TRBV6-1	TRBJ1-1	many	TRBD1	CASQHGTVNTEAFF	TGTGCCAGCCAACACGGGACAGTGAACACTGAAGCTTTCTTT
TRBV27	TRBJ1-4	many	-	CASSLWGRGEKLFF	TGTGCCAGCAGTTTATGGGGGCGAGGCGAAAAACTGTTTTTT
TRBV20-1	TRBJ1-6	many	TRBD1	CSAPTLQGANLYNSPLHF	TGCAGTGCCCCTACTTTACAGGGGGCCAACCTTTATAATTCACCCCTCCACTTT
TRBV25-1	TRBJ2-1	many	TRBD1	CASSEGQVKNEQFF	TGTGCCAGCAGTGAAGGACAGGTAAAAAATGAGCAGTTCTTC
TRBV7-9	TRBJ1-2	many	-	CASSLGPDYGYTF	TGTGCCAGCAGCTTGGGTCCAGACTATGGCTACACCTTC
TRBV28	TRBJ1-1	many	TRBD1	CASSSRGLEAFF	TGTGCCAGCAGTTCAAGGGGGCTTGAAGCTTTCTTT